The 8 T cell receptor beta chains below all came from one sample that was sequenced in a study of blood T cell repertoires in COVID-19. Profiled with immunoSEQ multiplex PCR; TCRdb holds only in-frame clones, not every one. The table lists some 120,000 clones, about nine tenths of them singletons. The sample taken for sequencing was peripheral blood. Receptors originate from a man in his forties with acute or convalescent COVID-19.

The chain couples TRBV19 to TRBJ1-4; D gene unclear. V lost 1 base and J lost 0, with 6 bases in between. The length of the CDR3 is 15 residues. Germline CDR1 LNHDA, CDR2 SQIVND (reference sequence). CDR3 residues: CASSIGYSTNEKLFF. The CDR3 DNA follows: TGTGCCAGTAGTATAGGGTACTCAACTAATGAAAAACTGTTTTTT.

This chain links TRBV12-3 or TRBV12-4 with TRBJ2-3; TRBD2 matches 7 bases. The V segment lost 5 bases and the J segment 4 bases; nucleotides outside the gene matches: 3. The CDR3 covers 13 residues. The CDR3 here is CASSLTSADTQYF. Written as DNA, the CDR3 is TGTGCCAGCAGTCTCACTAGCGCAGATACGCAGTATTTT.

The CDR3 reads CASSDAATGPTAQHF. Written as DNA, the CDR3 is TGTGCCAGCAGTGACGCGGCGACAGGGCCCACGGCCCAGCATTTT. The chain is built from TRBV2 and TRBJ1-5; 7 nucleotides agree with TRBD1. V lost 3 bases, J lost 11 bases, and 13 bases stayed unmatched. CDR3 length equals 15 residues. Germline V gene data show CDR1 as SNHLY and CDR2 as FYNNEI.

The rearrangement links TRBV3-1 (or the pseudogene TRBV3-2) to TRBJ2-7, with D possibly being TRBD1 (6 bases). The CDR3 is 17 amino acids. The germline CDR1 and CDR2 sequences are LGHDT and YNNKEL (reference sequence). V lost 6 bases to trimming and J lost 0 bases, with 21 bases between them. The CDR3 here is CASSSFLGDKSSYEQYF. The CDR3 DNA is TGTGCCAGCAGTTCCTTCTTAGGGGACAAGAGCTCCTACGAGCAGTACTTC.

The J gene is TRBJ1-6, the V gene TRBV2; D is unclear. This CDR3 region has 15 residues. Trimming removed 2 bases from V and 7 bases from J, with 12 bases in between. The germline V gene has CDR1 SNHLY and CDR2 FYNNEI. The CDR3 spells CASSERRQRNSPLHF. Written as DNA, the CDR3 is TGTGCCAGCAGTGAAAGACGTCAGAGGAATTCACCCCTCCACTTT.

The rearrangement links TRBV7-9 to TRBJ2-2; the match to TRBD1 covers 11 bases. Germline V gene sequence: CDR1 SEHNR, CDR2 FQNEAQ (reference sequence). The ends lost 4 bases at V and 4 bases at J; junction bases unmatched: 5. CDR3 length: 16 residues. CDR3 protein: CASSSGQGAPTGELFF. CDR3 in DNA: TGTGCCAGCAGCTCCGGACAGGGGGCGCCCACCGGGGAGCTGTTTTTT.

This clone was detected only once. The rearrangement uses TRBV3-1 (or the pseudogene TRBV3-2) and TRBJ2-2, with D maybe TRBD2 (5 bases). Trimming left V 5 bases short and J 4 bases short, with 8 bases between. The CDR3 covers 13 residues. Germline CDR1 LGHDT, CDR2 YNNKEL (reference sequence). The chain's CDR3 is CASSYGSTGELFF. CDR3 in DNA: TGTGCCAGCAGCTATGGGAGCACCGGGGAGCTGTTTTTT.

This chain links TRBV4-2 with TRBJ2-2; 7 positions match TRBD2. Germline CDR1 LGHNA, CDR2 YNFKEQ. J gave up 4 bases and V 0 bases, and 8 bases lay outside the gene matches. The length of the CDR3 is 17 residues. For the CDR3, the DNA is TGTGCCAGCAGCCAAGAGGTAACTAGCGTCTTCACCGGGGAGCTGTTTTTT. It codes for CASSQEVTSVFTGELFF.